The clone carrying this T cell receptor (beta chain) was recorded once. The V end lost 1 base, the J end lost 2 bases, and 13 bases lay between the germline ends. Germline V gene sequence: CDR1 SGHRS, CDR2 YFSETQ. The CDR3 is 17 amino acids. These data are taken from a study of T cells in tuberculosis. Profiled with immunoSEQ multiplex PCR; TCRdb holds only in-frame clones, not every one. Of some 47,000 clones in the sample, roughly 95% were seen once. Sequencing used PBMCs. The chain joins TRBV5-1 to TRBJ2-6, with D tentatively TRBD2 (5 bases). The TCR comes from a donor aged 10 to 29 with latent tuberculosis or without tuberculosis infection. The CDR3 here is CASSLKLVGTGANVLTF. The CDR3 DNA reads as TGCGCCAGCAGCTTGAAACTAGTGGGAACTGGGGCCAACGTCCTGACTTTC.